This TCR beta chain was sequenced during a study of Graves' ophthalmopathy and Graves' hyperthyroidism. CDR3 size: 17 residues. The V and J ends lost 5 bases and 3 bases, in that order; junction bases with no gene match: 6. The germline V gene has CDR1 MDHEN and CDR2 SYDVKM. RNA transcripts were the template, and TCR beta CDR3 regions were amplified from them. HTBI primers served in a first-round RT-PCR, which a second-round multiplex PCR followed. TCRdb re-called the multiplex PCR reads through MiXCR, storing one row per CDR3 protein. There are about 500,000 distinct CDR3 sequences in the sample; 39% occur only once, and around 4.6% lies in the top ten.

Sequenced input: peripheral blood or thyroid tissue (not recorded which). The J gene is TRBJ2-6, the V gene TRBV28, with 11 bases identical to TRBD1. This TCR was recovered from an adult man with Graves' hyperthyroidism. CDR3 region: CASSLRTGGGGANVLTF. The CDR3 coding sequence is TGTGCCAGCAGTCTCCGGACAGGGGGCGGTGGGGCCAACGTCCTGACTTTC.